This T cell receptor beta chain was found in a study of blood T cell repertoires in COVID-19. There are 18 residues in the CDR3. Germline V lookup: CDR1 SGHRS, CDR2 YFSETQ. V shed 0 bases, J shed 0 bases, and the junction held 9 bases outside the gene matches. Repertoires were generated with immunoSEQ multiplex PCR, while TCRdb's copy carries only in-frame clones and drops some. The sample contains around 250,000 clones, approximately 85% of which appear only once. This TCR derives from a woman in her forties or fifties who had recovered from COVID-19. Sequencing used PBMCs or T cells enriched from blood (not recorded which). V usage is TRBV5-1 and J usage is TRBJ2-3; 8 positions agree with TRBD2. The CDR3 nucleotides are TGCGCCAGCAGCTTGGCTTTAGCGGGACCGAGCAGCACAGATACGCAGTATTTT. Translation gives CASSLALAGPSSTDTQYF.